The 7 T cell receptor beta chains below all came from one sample that was sequenced in a study of blood T cells in healthy people across ages (dated by TCRdb to 2015 to 2017). The method behind the library was 5' RACE. Sequencer: Illumina HiSeq 2500. The second PCR ran for about 6 to 11 cycles and used a J-beta primer mix along with a sample-barcoded 5' primer. Through fastp at Q25 and MiXCR, TCRdb rebuilt clones from the public reads, retaining in-frame beta chains. Entries are consolidated by CDR3 protein sequence, retaining the most common genes and DNA. The sample includes around 780,000 distinct CDR3 sequences, with approximately 60% observed a single time. The top ten hold roughly 25% of the sample. Sequenced material: blood. The source is a man between 35 and 55 years old in good health.

Ten or more counts support this clonotype. The chain has TRBV18 and TRBJ2-3; D unresolved. V was trimmed by 4 bases and J by 3 bases, leaving 11 bases between them. Germline assignment: CDR1 KGHSH and CDR2 LQKENI. The CDR3 is 14 residues long. CDR3 DNA sequence: TGTGCCAGCTCACAGATCGGTGGGACAGATACGCAGTATTTT. Translated: CASSQIGGTDTQYF.

The rearrangement joins TRBV6-4 to TRBJ2-7; no clear D. The germline V and J ends were trimmed by 8 bases and 0 bases, with 8 bases remaining between them. The CDR3 runs to 12 residues. Germline CDR1 MRHNA, CDR2 SNTAGT. The CDR3 DNA reads as TGTGCCAGCGATCACAACTCCTACGAGCAGTACTTC. Translating it yields CASDHNSYEQYF.

The chain has TRBV28 and TRBJ2-1; 7 nucleotides agree with TRBD2. The germline V gene encodes CDR1 MDHEN and CDR2 SYDVKM. The V gene end was trimmed by 5 bases and the J gene end by 5 bases; junction bases not matched to a gene: 9. The CDR3 contains 15 residues. CDR3 protein: CASSPPRLADNEQFF. For the CDR3, the DNA is TGTGCCAGCAGTCCCCCGCGGCTAGCGGACAATGAGCAGTTCTTC.

The V and J genes are TRBV12-3 or TRBV12-4 and TRBJ2-7, with D unresolved. V lost 9 bases and J lost 2, with 17 bases in between. The CDR3 has 14 amino acids. CDR3 nucleotide sequence: TGTGCCAGTTCCCGTGTTATCGTTCCCTACGAGCAGTACTTC. As protein: CASSRVIVPYEQYF.

This clonotype has a handful of counts. The V and J genes are TRBV7-2 and TRBJ2-3; 9 bases align to TRBD2. The ends lost 5 bases at V and 5 bases at J; junction bases unmatched: 11. The V gene's germline CDR1 is SGHTA and CDR2 FQGNSA. The CDR3 is 16 residues long. In nucleotides, the CDR3 is TGTGCCAGCAGCCACGCACGCGGGGGGGCTGGAGATACGCAGTATTTT. Its translation: CASSHARGGAGDTQYF.

The genes are TRBV20-1 and TRBJ2-3; the D gene could be TRBD1 or TRBD2 (5 bases each). From germline, CDR1 is DFQATT and CDR2 SNEGSKA (reference sequence). The CDR3 is made up of 14 amino acids. Between the trimmed V and J ends, which lost 6 bases and 3 bases, there was a span of 16 bases. This chain's CDR3 is CSAPRGPGTDTQYF. In nucleotides, the CDR3 is TGCAGTGCCCCTAGGGGACCGGGAACAGATACGCAGTATTTT.

The chain joins TRBV5-1 to TRBJ1-1, with 7 nucleotides matching TRBD1. The CDR3 length is 13 residues. Germline trimming cut 4 bases from V and 8 bases from J; bases unmatched to any gene: 8. Germline V gene lookup returns CDR1 SGHRS and CDR2 YFSETQ. CDR3 bases: TGCGCCAGCAGCCTAATACAGGGGCGCGAAGCTTTCTTT. It is translated as CASSLIQGREAFF. Complete variable domain (other parts from reference TRBV5-1 and TRBJ1-1): KAGVTQTPRYLIKTRGQQVTLSCSPISGHRSVSWYQQTPGQGLQFLFEYFSETQRNKGNFPGRFSGRQFSNSRSEMNVSTLELGDSALYLCASSLIQGREAFFGQGTRLTVV.